This entry concerns a single T cell receptor beta chain. As yet, its antigen is unknown. As the sequencing template, cDNA was produced by extracting RNA and reverse transcribing it. Method: immunoSEQ multiplex PCR; TCRdb's copy keeps in-frame clones and lacks some. The sample includes roughly 4,400 clones, more than 85% of them seen just once. Noted treatment: oral pan-JAK inhibitor, 5-10 mg twice daily. Lesional scalp punch biopsies and peripheral blood came from alopecia areata patients. The source of the sample is a study of CD8+ T cells in alopecia areata. Findings and limits, study-wide: Researchers report lesional scalp, most notably alopecia totalis/universalis, outstripped normal scalp in clonality. Many expanded lesional clones persisted in scalp and blood during tofacitinib.

The CDR3 is 12 amino acids. The germline gives CDR1 SQVTM, CDR2 ANQGSEA. V was pared by 7 bases and J by 8 bases, with 7 bases of the junction left unmatched. V gene TRBV29-1 combines with J gene TRBJ1-2; 10 nucleotides agree with TRBD1. The source was skin, collected at week 4, from a patient treated with tofacitinib. The clonotype was recovered from a human donor with alopecia areata. CDR3 residues: CSAPGTGAGYTF. The CDR3 nucleotides are TGCAGCGCTCCCGGGACAGGGGCCGGCTACACCTTC.